Below, 12 T cell receptor beta chains from the same sample are listed, as sequenced in a study of blood T cell repertoires in COVID-19. Here immunoSEQ multiplex PCR was the method, and the copy in TCRdb shows in-frame clones only, minus some. The sample yields about 220,000 clones, 84% seen once. The sequenced sample consisted of peripheral blood. These receptors were obtained from a woman in her fifties or sixties who had recovered from COVID-19.

This clone was counted between two and nine times. The chain carries TRBV7-6 and TRBJ2-1; TRBD2 agrees at 7 bases. Germline V lookup: CDR1 SGHVS, CDR2 FNYEAQ. CDR3 length equals 16 residues. Unmatched junction bases numbered 9, after V lost 5 bases and J lost 2 bases. The CDR3 reads CASSLLGGIAYNEQFF. The CDR3, as DNA: TGTGCCAGCAGCCTGTTGGGAGGGATCGCCTACAATGAGCAGTTCTTC.

The gene calls are TRBV5-1 and TRBJ1-1; D not resolved. Germline V CDR1 and CDR2: SGHRS, YFSETQ. V was clipped by 4 bases and J by 1 base, with 11 bases between them. CDR3 length equals 14 residues. DNA of the CDR3: TGCGCCAGCAGCGAGAGCCCTCCGAACACTGAAGCTTTCTTT. Amino acid sequence: CASSESPPNTEAFF.

The chain uses TRBV19 and TRBJ1-2, with 7 nucleotides matching TRBD1. This CDR3 has 16 amino acids. CDR1 is LNHDA, CDR2 SQIVND, per germline (reference sequence). Trimming removed 7 bases from V and 4 bases from J; junction bases left unmatched: 15. This chain's CDR3 is CASTPPGAGGIYGYTF. CDR3 in DNA: TGTGCCAGTACTCCCCCCGGGGCAGGGGGGATCTATGGCTACACCTTC.

In this sample, this clone turned up once. The sample holds other DNA sequences that translate to the same CDR3. V and J are TRBV5-1 and TRBJ2-5, with D uncertain. V was clipped by 2 bases and J by 4 bases, with 9 bases between them. Germline assignment: CDR1 SGHRS and CDR2 YFSETQ. The length of the CDR3 is 13 residues. CDR3: CASSFGVGETQYF. DNA of the CDR3: TGCGCCAGCAGCTTTGGAGTGGGAGAGACCCAGTACTTC.

The chain uses TRBV5-1 and TRBJ1-2, with 7 positions matching TRBD1. Trimming cost V 4 bases and J 5 bases; bases outside gene matches: 23. This CDR3 is 19 amino acids long. Germline CDR1 and CDR2: SGHRS and YFSETQ. The CDR3 nucleotides are TGCGCCAGCAGCCGGGTCCGGGACAGAGGTAACCTGGACCCTTATGGCTACACCTTC. This encodes CASSRVRDRGNLDPYGYTF.

The chain is built from TRBV13 and TRBJ1-4, with D perhaps TRBD1 (6 bases). Germline-derived CDR1 and CDR2 are PRHDT and FYEKMQ (reference sequence). The CDR3 totals 14 residues. The germline V and J ends were trimmed by 3 bases and 8 bases, with 13 bases remaining between them. CDR3 in amino acids: CASSFGQSGEKLFF. Here the CDR3 DNA reads TGTGCCAGCAGCTTCGGACAGTCTGGAGAAAAACTGTTTTTT.

To note about this clone: The junction departs from germline at one end; a sequencing error may be responsible. The chain combines TRBV7-7 with TRBJ1-6; perhaps TRBD1 as D (6 bases). Germline V gene lookup returns CDR1 SSHAT and CDR2 FNYEAQ (reference sequence). The CDR3 contains 15 residues. In DNA, the CDR3 is TGTGCTAGCAGCTTGGACAGCGGCCTGAATTCACCCCTCCACTTT. It is translated as CASSLDSGLNSPLHF.

The chain couples TRBV6-6 to TRBJ1-6, with D unresolved. The CDR3 contains 14 residues. Deletions cut 6 bases from V and 10 bases from J, with 16 bases between. CDR1 and CDR2 (germline): MNHNY, SVGAGI (reference sequence). In DNA form, the CDR3 reads TGTGCCAGCAGCGACCCGAACAGCGGCTCACCCCTCCACTTT. It encodes CASSDPNSGSPLHF.

The chain carries TRBV5-4 and TRBJ2-1; D not resolved. V was trimmed by 3 bases and J by 0 bases, leaving 10 bases between them. The germline CDR1 and CDR2 sequences are SGHNT and YYREEE (reference sequence). This CDR3 contains 15 residues. Here the CDR3 DNA reads TGTGCCAGCAGCTACAGAGTTAGCTCCTACAATGAGCAGTTCTTC. Its translation: CASSYRVSSYNEQFF.

J is TRBJ1-2 and V is TRBV3-1 (or the pseudogene TRBV3-2); the D gene is possibly TRBD1 (6 bases). The CDR3 contains 13 residues. CDR1 LGHDT and CDR2 YNNKEL come from the germline V gene (reference sequence). Deletions cut 3 bases from V and 4 bases from J, with 9 bases between. The CDR3 sequence: CASSQTGIYGYTF. CDR3 bases: TGTGCCAGCAGCCAGACAGGAATCTATGGCTACACCTTC.

The V call is TRBV3-1 (or the pseudogene TRBV3-2), the J call TRBJ2-7; TRBD1 matches at 9 bases. The trim removed 4 bases at V and 2 bases at J, leaving 9 bases unmatched. This CDR3 comprises 16 residues. Looked up from germline, CDR1 is LGHDT and CDR2 is YNNKEL (reference sequence). CDR3 DNA: TGTGCCAGCAGCCTCTCAACCCGGGACAGGGCCTACGAGCAGTACTTC. This encodes CASSLSTRDRAYEQYF.

V is TRBV2 and J is TRBJ2-3; D remains ambiguous. Germline CDR1 is SNHLY and CDR2 is FYNNEI. The CDR3 covers 12 residues. The V end lost 4 bases, the J end lost 6 bases, and 8 bases lay between the germline ends. CDR3 DNA: TGTGCCAGCAGTGGTGTCATGGATACGCAGTATTTT. Protein product: CASSGVMDTQYF.